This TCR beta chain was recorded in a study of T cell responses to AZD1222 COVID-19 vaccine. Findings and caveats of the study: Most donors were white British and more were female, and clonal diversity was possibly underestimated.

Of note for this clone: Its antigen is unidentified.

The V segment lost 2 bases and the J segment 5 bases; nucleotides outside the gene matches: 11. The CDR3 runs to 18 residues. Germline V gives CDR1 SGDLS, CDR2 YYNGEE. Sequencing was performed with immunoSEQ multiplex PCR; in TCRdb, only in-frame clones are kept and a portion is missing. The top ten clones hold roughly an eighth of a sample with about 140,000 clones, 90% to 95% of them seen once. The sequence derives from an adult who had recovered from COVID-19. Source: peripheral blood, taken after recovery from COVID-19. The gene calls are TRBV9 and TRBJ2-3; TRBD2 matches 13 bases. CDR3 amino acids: CASSVAPGLAGAIDTQYF. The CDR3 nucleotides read TGTGCCAGCAGCGTTGCCCCAGGACTAGCGGGAGCAATAGATACGCAGTATTTT.